The source of this TCR beta chain is a study of blood T cell repertoires in COVID-19. Across the whole study: The samples span acute and convalescent COVID-19 from the United States, Italy and Spain.

Clinical history as reported by participants underpinned cohort assignment. Two consecutive negative NP/OP PCR tests, clearance, or resolved symptoms defined Cohort 3 recovery. In the original processing: Scientists estimated how many nucleated cells there were by amplifying reference gene primers. Measured with immunoSEQ multiplex PCR; TCRdb has only the in-frame clones, and not every one. The V and J calls and clone size were taken over from that table, and D and trimming were inferred from the DNA. Of roughly 180,000 clones listed, around 78% are singletons. V was clipped by 5 bases and J by 2 bases, with 17 bases between them. CDR1 is SGHDT and CDR2 is YYEEEE in the germline V gene. This CDR3 has 16 residues.

This chain uses TRBV5-6 with TRBJ2-1; D call uncertain. The receptor comes from a woman in her fifties or sixties who had recovered from COVID-19. The specimen was PBMCs or T cells enriched from blood (not recorded which). This chain's CDR3 is CASRPFAAGAYNEQFF. CDR3 nucleotide sequence: TGTGCCAGCAGACCCTTCGCGGCCGGAGCCTACAATGAGCAGTTCTTC.